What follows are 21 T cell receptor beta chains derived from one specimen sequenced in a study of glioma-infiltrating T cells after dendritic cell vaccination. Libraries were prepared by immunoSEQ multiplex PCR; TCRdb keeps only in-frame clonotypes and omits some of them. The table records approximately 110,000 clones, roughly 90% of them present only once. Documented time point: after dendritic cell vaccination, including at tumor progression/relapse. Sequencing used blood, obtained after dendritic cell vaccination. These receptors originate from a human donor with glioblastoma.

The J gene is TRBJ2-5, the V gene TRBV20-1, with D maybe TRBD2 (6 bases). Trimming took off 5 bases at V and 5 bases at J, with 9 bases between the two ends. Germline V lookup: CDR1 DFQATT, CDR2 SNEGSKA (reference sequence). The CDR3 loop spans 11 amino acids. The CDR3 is CSAPSGETQYF. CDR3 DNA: TGCAGTGCTCCCAGCGGGGAGACCCAGTACTTC.

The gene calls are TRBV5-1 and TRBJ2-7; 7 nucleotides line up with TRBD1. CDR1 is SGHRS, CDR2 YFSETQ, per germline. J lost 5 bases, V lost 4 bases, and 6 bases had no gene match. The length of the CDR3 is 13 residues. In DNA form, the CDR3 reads TGCGCCAGCAGCCCGGGACAGCTAAACGAGCAGTACTTC. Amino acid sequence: CASSPGQLNEQYF.

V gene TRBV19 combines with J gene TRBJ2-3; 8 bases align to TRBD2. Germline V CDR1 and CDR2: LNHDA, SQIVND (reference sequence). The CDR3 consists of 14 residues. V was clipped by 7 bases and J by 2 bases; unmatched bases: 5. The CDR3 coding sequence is TGTGCCAGTAATGCGGGGGGACCCACAGATACGCAGTATTTT. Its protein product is CASNAGGPTDTQYF.

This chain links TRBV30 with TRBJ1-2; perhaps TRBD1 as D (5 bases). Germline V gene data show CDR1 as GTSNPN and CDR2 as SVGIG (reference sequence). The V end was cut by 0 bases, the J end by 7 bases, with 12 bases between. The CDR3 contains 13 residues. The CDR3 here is CAWSVGTGVGYTF. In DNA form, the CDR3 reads TGTGCCTGGAGTGTAGGGACGGGGGTTGGCTACACCTTC.

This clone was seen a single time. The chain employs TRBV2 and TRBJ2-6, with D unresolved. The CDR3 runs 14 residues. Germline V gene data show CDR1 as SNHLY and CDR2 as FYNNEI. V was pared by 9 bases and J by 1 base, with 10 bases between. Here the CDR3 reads CARHTESGANVLTF. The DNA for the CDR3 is TGTGCCAGGCATACAGAATCTGGGGCCAACGTCCTGACTTTC.

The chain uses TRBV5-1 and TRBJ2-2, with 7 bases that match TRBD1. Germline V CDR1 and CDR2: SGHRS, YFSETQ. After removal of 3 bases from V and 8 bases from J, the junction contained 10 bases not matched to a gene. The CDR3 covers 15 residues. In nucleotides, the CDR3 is TGCGCCAGCAGCTCGAGGGGGCTCGGATCTGGGGAGCTGTTTTTT. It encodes CASSSRGLGSGELFF. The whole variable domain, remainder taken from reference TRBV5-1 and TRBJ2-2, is KAGVTQTPRYLIKTRGQQVTLSCSPISGHRSVSWYQQTPGQGLQFLFEYFSETQRNKGNFPGRFSGRQFSNSRSEMNVSTLELGDSALYLCASSSRGLGSGELFFGEGSRLTVL.

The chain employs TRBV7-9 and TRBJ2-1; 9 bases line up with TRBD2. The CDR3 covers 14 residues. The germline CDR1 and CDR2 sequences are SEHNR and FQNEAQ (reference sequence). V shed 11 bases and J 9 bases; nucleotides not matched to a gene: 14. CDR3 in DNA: TGTGCCTGGGACGCGGGGAGAGCGGGAGGTGAGCAGTTCTTC. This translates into CAWDAGRAGGEQFF. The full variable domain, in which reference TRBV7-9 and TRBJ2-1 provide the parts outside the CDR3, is DTGVSQNPRHKITKRGQNVTFRCDPISEHNRLYWYRQTLGQGPEFLTYFQNEAQLEKSRLLSDRFSAERPKGSFSTLEIQRTEQGDSAMYLCAWDAGRAGGEQFFGPGTRLTVL.

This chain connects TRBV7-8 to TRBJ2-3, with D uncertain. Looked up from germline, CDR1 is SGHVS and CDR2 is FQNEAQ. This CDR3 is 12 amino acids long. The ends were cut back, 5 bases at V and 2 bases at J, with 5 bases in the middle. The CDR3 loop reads CASSGFTDTQYF. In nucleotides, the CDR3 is TGTGCCAGCAGCGGCTTCACAGATACGCAGTATTTT.

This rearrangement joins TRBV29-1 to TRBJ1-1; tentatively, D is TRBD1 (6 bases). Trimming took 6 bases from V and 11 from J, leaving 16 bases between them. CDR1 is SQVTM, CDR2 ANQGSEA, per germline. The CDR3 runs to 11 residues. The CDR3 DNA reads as TGCAGCGTCTCTCCGGGGGGCGTTGCTTTCTTT. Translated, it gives CSVSPGGVAFF.

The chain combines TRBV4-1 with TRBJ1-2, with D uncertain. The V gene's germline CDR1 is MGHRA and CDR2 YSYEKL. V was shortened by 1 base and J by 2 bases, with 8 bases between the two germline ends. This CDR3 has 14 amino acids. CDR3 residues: CASSQVGSNYGYTF. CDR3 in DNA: TGCGCCAGCAGCCAAGTGGGCAGCAACTATGGCTACACCTTC.

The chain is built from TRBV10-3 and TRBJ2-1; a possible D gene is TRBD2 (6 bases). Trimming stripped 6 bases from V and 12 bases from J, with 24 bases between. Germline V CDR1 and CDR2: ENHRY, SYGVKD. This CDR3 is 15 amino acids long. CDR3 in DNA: TGTGCCATCAGCGACCTAGACGGGAGTAAAGTAGCGCAGTTCTTC. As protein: CAISDLDGSKVAQFF.

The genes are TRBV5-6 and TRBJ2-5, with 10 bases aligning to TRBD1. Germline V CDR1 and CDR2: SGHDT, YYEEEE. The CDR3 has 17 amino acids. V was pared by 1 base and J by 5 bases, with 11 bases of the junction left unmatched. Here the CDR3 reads CASSLRVDRGARETQYF. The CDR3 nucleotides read TGTGCCAGCAGCTTGAGAGTGGACAGGGGGGCCCGGGAGACCCAGTACTTC.

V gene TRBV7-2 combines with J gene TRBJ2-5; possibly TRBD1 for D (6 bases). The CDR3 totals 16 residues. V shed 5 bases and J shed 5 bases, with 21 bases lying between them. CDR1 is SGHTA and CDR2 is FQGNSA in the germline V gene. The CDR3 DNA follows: TGTGCCAGCAGCCCGACAGGTGGCGTAATCGGTGAGACCCAGTACTTC. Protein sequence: CASSPTGGVIGETQYF.

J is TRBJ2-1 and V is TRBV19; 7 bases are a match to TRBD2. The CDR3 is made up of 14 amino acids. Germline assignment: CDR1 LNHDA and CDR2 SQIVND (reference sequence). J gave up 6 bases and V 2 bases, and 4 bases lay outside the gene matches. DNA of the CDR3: TGTGCCAGTAGTATAAGAGGCGGGGGCAATGAGCAGTTCTTC. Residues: CASSIRGGGNEQFF.

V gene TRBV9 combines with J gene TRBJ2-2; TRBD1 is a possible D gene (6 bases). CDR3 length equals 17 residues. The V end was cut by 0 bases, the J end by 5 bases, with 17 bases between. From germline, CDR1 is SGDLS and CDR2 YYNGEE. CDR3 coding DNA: TGTGCCAGCAGCGTAGGAGCTGGGGGCTCGTGGACCGGGGAGCTGTTTTTT. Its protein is CASSVGAGGSWTGELFF.

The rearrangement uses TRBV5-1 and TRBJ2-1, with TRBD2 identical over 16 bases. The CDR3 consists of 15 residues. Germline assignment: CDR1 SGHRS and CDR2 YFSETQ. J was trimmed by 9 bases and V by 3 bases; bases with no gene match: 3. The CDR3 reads CASSSGLAGGVEQFF. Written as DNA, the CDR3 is TGCGCCAGCAGCTCGGGACTAGCGGGAGGGGTTGAGCAGTTCTTC.

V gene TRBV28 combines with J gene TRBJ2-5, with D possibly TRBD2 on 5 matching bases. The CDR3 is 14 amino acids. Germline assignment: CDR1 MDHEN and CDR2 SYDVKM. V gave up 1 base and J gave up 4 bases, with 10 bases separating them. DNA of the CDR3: TGTGCCAGCAGTTTATCTAGCAGAGGAGAGACCCAGTACTTC. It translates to CASSLSSRGETQYF.

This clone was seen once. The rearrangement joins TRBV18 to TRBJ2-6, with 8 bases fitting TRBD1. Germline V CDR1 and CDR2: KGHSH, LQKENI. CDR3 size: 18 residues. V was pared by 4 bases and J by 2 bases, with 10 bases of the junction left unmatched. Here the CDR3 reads CASSQRGQGGPGANVLTF. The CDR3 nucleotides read TGTGCCAGCTCACAACGAGGACAGGGAGGCCCTGGGGCCAACGTCCTGACTTTC. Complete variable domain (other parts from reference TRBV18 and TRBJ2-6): NAGVMQNPRHLVRRRGQEARLRCSPMKGHSHVYWYRQLPEEGLKFMVYLQKENIIDESGMPKERFSAEFPKEGPSILRIQQVVRGDSAAYFCASSQRGQGGPGANVLTFGAGSRLTVL.

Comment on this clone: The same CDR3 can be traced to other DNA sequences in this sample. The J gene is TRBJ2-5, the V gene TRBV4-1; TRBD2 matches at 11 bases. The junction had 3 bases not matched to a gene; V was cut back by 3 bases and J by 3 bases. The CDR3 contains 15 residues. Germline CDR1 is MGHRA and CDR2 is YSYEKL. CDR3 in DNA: TGCGCCAGCAGCCAGATTAGCGGGGGGGAAGAGACCCAGTACTTC. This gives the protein CASSQISGGEETQYF.

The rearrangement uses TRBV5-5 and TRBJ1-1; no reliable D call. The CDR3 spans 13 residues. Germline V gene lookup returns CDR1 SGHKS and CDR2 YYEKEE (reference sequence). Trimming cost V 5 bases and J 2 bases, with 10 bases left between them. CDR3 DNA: TGTGCCAGCAGGGCCGACTCAAACACTGAAGCTTTCTTT. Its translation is CASRADSNTEAFF. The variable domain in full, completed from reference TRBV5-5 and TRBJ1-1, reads DAGVTQSPTHLIKTRGQQVTLRCSPISGHKSVSWYQQVLGQGPQFIFQYYEKEERGRGNFPDRFSARQFPNYSSELNVNALLLGDSALYLCASRADSNTEAFFGQGTRLTVV.

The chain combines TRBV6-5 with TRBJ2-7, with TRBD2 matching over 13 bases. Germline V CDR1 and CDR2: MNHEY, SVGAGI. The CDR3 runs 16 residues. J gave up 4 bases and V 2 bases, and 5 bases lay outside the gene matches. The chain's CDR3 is CASSYGLAGAMYEQYF. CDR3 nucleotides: TGTGCCAGCAGTTACGGACTAGCGGGAGCAATGTACGAGCAGTACTTC.